Following are 19 T cell receptor beta chains from one sample sequenced in a study of radiotherapy plus CTLA-4 blockade in lung cancer. The protocol was immunoSEQ multiplex PCR, while the TCRdb copy is restricted to in-frame clones and leaves out a portion. The table shows around 91,000 clones, with around 90% occurring only once. This material consisted of peripheral blood, taken from a patient treated with radiotherapy plus ipilimumab. The receptors shown here come from a human donor with non-small cell lung cancer that progressed on radiotherapy plus ipilimumab.

The chain is built from TRBV14 and TRBJ2-1; 7 bases line up with TRBD2. The CDR3 covers 17 residues. V dropped 1 base and J dropped 4; count of bases not matched to a gene: 10. Germline V gene lookup returns CDR1 SGHDN and CDR2 FVKESK. CDR3 protein: CASSQALRRAGYNEQFF. The CDR3 DNA reads as TGTGCCAGCAGCCAAGCTTTGAGACGAGCGGGATACAATGAGCAGTTCTTC.

This chain connects TRBV18 to TRBJ1-2; D gene ambiguous. The CDR3 extends over 13 amino acids. V was cut by 2 bases and J by 1 base, with 5 bases left in between. Looked up from germline, CDR1 is KGHSH and CDR2 is LQKENI. The CDR3 region is CASSPAGNYGYTF. DNA of the CDR3: TGTGCCAGCTCACCAGCGGGTAACTATGGCTACACCTTC.

This rearrangement joins TRBV27 to TRBJ2-7; TRBD2 is a possible D gene (5 bases). The CDR3 has 15 amino acids. Germline-derived CDR1 and CDR2 are MNHEY and SMNVEV (reference sequence). The V end lost 5 bases, the J end lost 5 bases, and 19 bases lay between the germline ends. As DNA, the CDR3 is TGTGCCAGCAGTAAGCCGAGCGTGGGGAGAGACGAGCAGTACTTC. Protein: CASSKPSVGRDEQYF.

This chain connects TRBV6-6 to TRBJ1-5; no reliable D call. V lost 4 bases and J lost 2, with 12 bases in between. Germline values: CDR1 MNHNY, CDR2 SVGAGI (reference sequence). The CDR3 sequence is 15 residues long. The CDR3 nucleotides read TGTGCCAGCAGTTCCAAATGGAGCGGCAATCAGCCCCAGCATTTT. This translates into CASSSKWSGNQPQHF.

The chain has TRBV30 and TRBJ2-7; 10 positions agree with TRBD2. J gave up 2 bases and V 0 bases, and 1 base lay outside the gene matches. The CDR3 has 14 residues. CDR1 GTSNPN and CDR2 SVGIG come from the germline V gene (reference sequence). Here the CDR3 reads CAWSVGLAPYEQYF. The CDR3 DNA sequence: TGTGCCTGGAGTGTGGGACTAGCGCCCTACGAGCAGTACTTC.

The chain joins TRBV7-3 to TRBJ2-3; D not resolved. V was cut by 3 bases and J by 3 bases, with 7 bases left in between. Looked up from germline, CDR1 is SGHTA and CDR2 is FQGTGA. The CDR3 has 13 residues. CDR3 sequence reads: CASSFGFTDTQYF. Here the CDR3 DNA reads TGTGCCAGCAGCTTTGGGTTTACAGATACGCAGTATTTT.

The V call is TRBV7-9, the J call TRBJ1-2; TRBD1 matches at 10 bases. This CDR3 contains 15 residues. Trimming at V came to 5 bases and at J to 7 bases, leaving 10 bases not matched to a gene. Germline CDR1 and CDR2: SEHNR and FQNEAQ (reference sequence). In DNA form, the CDR3 reads TGTGCCAGCAGCCCCCGACAGGGGGCTTCATCTGGCTACACCTTC. This gives the protein CASSPRQGASSGYTF.

This clone was seen only once. The V call is TRBV27, the J call TRBJ2-1; D call uncertain. The ends were cut back, 7 bases at V and 3 bases at J, with 19 bases in the middle. Germline CDR1 is MNHEY and CDR2 is SMNVEV (reference sequence). The CDR3 length is 16 residues. The CDR3 reads CASTPQLRLLYNEQFF. The CDR3 nucleotides read TGTGCCAGCACCCCGCAATTGCGTCTTCTCTACAATGAGCAGTTCTTC.

About this clone: A read error may account for a junction end that differs from germline. The chain combines TRBV7-6 with TRBJ1-5; D call uncertain. Germline V CDR1 and CDR2: SGHVS, FNYEAQ. This CDR3 region has 16 residues. The CDR3 DNA is TGTGCCAGCAGCCTAGCGGACGGCGGTCTTGGTCAGCCCCAGCATTTT. Translating it yields CASSLADGGLGQPQHF.

Points on this clone: The sample contains more than one DNA sequence encoding this CDR3. The chain joins TRBV5-1 to TRBJ2-1, with 9 positions matching TRBD2. Germline trimming cut 0 bases from V and 0 bases from J; bases unmatched to any gene: 4. The germline V gene has CDR1 SGHRS and CDR2 YFSETQ. CDR3 length equals 17 residues. The CDR3 nucleotides read TGCGCCAGCAGCTTGGGACTAGCGGCCGTCTCCTACAATGAGCAGTTCTTC. This translates into CASSLGLAAVSYNEQFF.

CDR3 residues: CASSLGQGTGEQYF. As DNA, the CDR3 is TGTGCCAGCAGTTTAGGACAGGGGACCGGCGAGCAGTACTTC. The chain employs TRBV27 and TRBJ2-7, with 9 positions matching TRBD1. The CDR3 runs 14 residues. With V trimmed by 2 bases and J by 6 bases, 5 bases remained unmatched. Germline V gene data show CDR1 as MNHEY and CDR2 as SMNVEV (reference sequence).

This rearrangement joins TRBV7-3 to TRBJ2-1; TRBD2 aligns across 7 bases. Germline lookup yields CDR1 SGHTA and CDR2 FQGTGA. J gave up 8 bases and V 1 base, and 11 bases lay outside the gene matches. The CDR3 consists of 16 residues. CDR3 sequence reads: CASSLIAGEGPYEQFF. CDR3 DNA sequence: TGTGCCAGCAGCTTAATCGCGGGGGAGGGCCCTTATGAGCAGTTCTTC.

The chain uses TRBV15 and TRBJ2-2; D gene uncertain. Deletions cut 4 bases from V and 0 bases from J, with 6 bases between. Germline V gene sequence: CDR1 LNHNV, CDR2 YYDKDF (reference sequence). CDR3 length: 14 amino acids. CDR3 DNA sequence: TGTGCCACCAGCACCGAAGCGAACACCGGGGAGCTGTTTTTT. It encodes CATSTEANTGELFF.

This chain joins TRBV7-3 and TRBJ2-2; D possibly corresponds to TRBD2 (5 bases). Deletions cut 6 bases from V and 6 bases from J, with 11 bases between. This CDR3 is 13 amino acids long. Germline CDR1 reads SGHTA; CDR2 reads FQGTGA. CDR3 sequence reads: CASRPQRSGELFF. The CDR3 coding sequence is TGTGCCAGCAGACCCCAGCGGTCCGGGGAGCTGTTTTTT.

The chain links TRBV19 to TRBJ1-3, with TRBD1 as a possible D gene (6 bases). Per germline, CDR1 LNHDA and CDR2 SQIVND (reference sequence). There are 15 residues in the CDR3. V gave up 5 bases and J gave up 2 bases, with 13 bases separating them. CDR3 nucleotide sequence: TGTGCCAGTAGTGCAACCGGGACAACTGGAAACACCATATATTTT. As protein: CASSATGTTGNTIYF. The full variable domain, completed using reference TRBV19 and TRBJ1-3, is DGGITQSPKYLFRKEGQNVTLSCEQNLNHDAMYWYRQDPGQGLRLIYYSQIVNDFQKGDIAEGYSVSREKKESFPLTVTSAQKNPTAFYLCASSATGTTGNTIYFGEGSWLTVV.

The chain employs TRBV6-5 and TRBJ2-2; 9 positions match TRBD1. CDR1 is MNHEY, CDR2 SVGAGI, per germline. The CDR3 length is 13 residues. J was trimmed by 4 bases and V by 7 bases; bases with no gene match: 1. CDR3 amino acids: CASMTGGTGELFF. DNA for the CDR3: TGTGCCAGCATGACAGGGGGCACCGGGGAGCTGTTTTTT.

This chain's CDR3 is CASTGYVTGELFF. As DNA, the CDR3 is TGTGCCAGCACCGGATACGTGACCGGGGAGCTGTTTTTT. This chain connects TRBV7-8 to TRBJ2-2, with D uncertain. Trimming took 7 bases from V and 5 from J, leaving 11 bases between them. The CDR3 runs to 13 residues. Germline CDR1 SGHVS, CDR2 FQNEAQ.

V is TRBV5-6 and J is TRBJ2-3, with D perhaps matching TRBD2 (5 bases). Germline CDR1 is SGHDT and CDR2 is YYEEEE. Trimming shortened V by 2 bases and J by 6 bases, and 13 bases separated the two germline ends. The length of the CDR3 is 14 residues. The CDR3 region has the DNA TGTGCCAGCAGCTTTTCTCCTAGGGAGGATACGCAGTATTTT. As protein: CASSFSPREDTQYF.

The chain links TRBV2 to TRBJ2-7; 10 bases map to TRBD2. Germline V lookup: CDR1 SNHLY, CDR2 FYNNEI. The trim removed 5 bases at V and 2 bases at J, leaving 3 bases unmatched. The CDR3 totals 14 residues. CDR3 DNA: TGTGCCAGCAGTAAGCTAGCGGGAGCCTACGAGCAGTACTTC. This encodes CASSKLAGAYEQYF.